Sequencing of this TCR beta chain was carried out in a study of blood T cell repertoires in COVID-19 (dated by TCRdb to between 2020 and 2021). About the investigation overall: Collaborator samples came from the United States, Italy and Spain and covered acute and convalescent phases of COVID-19. The material from the prospective study consisted of cDNA or gDNA derived from T cells, B-cell-depleted T cells, or PBMCs. Deeply sampled blood TCRbeta repertoires from subjects exposed to, actively infected with, or recovered from COVID-19 were included in the dataset. The repertoires were released in a freely available public database meant as a resource for research on the immune response to SARS-CoV-2. The samples were drawn from the first 160 participants of the ongoing ImmuneRACE study and from over a thousand subjects provided by 6 global collaborators. Nearly every sample came with metadata listing a de-identified subject ID, COVID-19 status, age in years and sex. HLA class I and class II types, where available, came from metadata supplied by the sample provider rather than from assay-based typing. General study outcomes and caveats: The quantity of clinical and demographic metadata differed by source and by participant and was supplied without curation.

The collaborating institutions used their own protocols to collect whole blood in K2EDTA tubes. For TCRbeta analysis, collaborators shipped samples in one of three forms: frozen whole blood, isolated PBMCs, or DNA extracted from either of those sample types. TCRbeta CDR3 regions were amplified from genomic DNA using the immunoSEQ Assay, a bias-controlled multiplex PCR. The study's processing was this. The number of nucleated cells in each sample was estimated from the amplification of reference gene primers within the assay. To quantify the absolute abundance of each unique TCRbeta CDR3 rearrangement, sequence reads were collapsed and filtered. Productive Simpson clonality was computed per sample as the square root of Simpson's diversity index over productive rearrangements. As stored in TCRdb, this immuneACCESS dataset retains in-frame rearrangements with V and J assigned. A fraction of the clones does not appear; measured against another copy, unresolved V genes explain less than half of the discrepancy, and the remainder lacks a known reason. The DNA gave D and trimming, while V, J and clone size come from that table. This sample lists around 64,000 clones; less than 80% were detected once. About 3.5% of the sample is held by the ten biggest clonotypes.

On this clone itself: Its specific antigen is unknown. No per-base quality is available; no much larger clone lies one base away.

Sequences were obtained from peripheral blood. This receptor was identified in a man between 60 and 75 years old with acute or convalescent COVID-19.

In nucleotides, the sequence is TGTGCCAGCTCACCTGGACAGGGAAACGAAAAACTGTTTTTT. Its protein product is CASSPGQGNEKLFF. The V gene is TRBV18 and the J gene is TRBJ1-4; TRBD1 fits 8 bases in the junction. Taken from cysteine to phenylalanine, the CDR3 has 14 residues. Only CDR3 DNA is held: 42 bases, read in frame from base 1. Clipping removes 3 bases from V and 8 bases from J, with 5 as the unmatched junction base count. CDR1 and CDR2 (KGHSH, LQKENI) derive from the germline V gene.